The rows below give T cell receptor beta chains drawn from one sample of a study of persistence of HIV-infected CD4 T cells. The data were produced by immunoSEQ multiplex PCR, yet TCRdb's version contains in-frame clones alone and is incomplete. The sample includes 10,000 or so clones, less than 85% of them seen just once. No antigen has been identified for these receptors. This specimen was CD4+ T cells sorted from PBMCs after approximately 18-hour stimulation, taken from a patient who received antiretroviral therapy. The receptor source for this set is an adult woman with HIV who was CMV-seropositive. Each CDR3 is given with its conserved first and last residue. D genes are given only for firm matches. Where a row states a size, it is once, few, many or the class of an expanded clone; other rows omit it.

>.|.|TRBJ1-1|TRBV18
TGTGCCAGCTCACCACGTCAACAGGGAAATTCATACACTGAAGCTTTCTTT
CASSPRQQGNSYTEAFF
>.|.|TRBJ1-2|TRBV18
TGTGCCAGCTCATCTCCTCAGGGATCCCTCTATGGCTACACCTTC
CASSSPQGSLYGYTF
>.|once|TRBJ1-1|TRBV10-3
TGTGCCATCAGTGAGTATGTGCAGAAATCGAACACTGAAGCTTTCTTT
CAISEYVQKSNTEAFF
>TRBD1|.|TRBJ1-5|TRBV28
TGTGCCAGCAGCTTGTCGGGCTCGTGGAGGGGACAGGGGGCAAGTCAGCCCCAGCATTTT
CASSLSGSWRGQGASQPQHF
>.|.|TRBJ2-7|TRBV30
TGTGCCTGGAGTGTACACCGTCCAGGGGTTTTCTACGAGCAGTACTTC
CAWSVHRPGVFYEQYF
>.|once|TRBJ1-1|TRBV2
TGTGCCAGCAGTGAACAGAGAGGGGGCACTGAAGCTTTCTTT
CASSEQRGGTEAFF
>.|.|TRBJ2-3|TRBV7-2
TGTGCCAGCAGCTCGATCACAGATACGCAGTATTTT
CASSSITDTQYF
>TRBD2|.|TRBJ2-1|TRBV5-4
TGTGCCAGCACCGTAGCGGGAGGGGGGAGCAATGAGCAGTTCTTC
CASTVAGGGSNEQFF
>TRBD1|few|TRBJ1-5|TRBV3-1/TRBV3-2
TGTGCCAGCAGCCAAGGACAGGGAGGGTATCAGCCCCAGCATTTT
CASSQGQGGYQPQHF
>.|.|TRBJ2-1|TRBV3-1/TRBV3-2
TGTGCCAGCAGCCAACGCCCCGGGGGTATTGGAGTCCACAATGAGCAGTTCTTC
CASSQRPGGIGVHNEQFF
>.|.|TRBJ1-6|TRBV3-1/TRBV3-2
TGTGCCAGCAGCCAAAGCAATTCACCCCTCCACTTT
CASSQSNSPLHF
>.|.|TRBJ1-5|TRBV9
TGTGCCAGCAGCGTGGACCCCTCTCAGCCCCAGCATTTT
CASSVDPSQPQHF
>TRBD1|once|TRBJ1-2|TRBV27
TGTGCCAGCAGTTTGGTCGGACAGGGCGGTGGCTACACCTTC
CASSLVGQGGGYTF
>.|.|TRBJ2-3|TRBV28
TGTGCCAGTCTATATATACCCACAGATACGCAGTATTTT
CASLYIPTDTQYF
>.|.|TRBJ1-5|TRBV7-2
TGTGCCAGCAGCTTAGTCTTCAATCAGCCCCAGCATTTT
CASSLVFNQPQHF
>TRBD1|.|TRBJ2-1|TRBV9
TGTGCCAGCAGCCCACCAGGGGGCTCCTACAATGAGCAGTTCTTC
CASSPPGGSYNEQFF
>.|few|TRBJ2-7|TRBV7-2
TGTGCCAGCAGCTTAGTGGCGGCGTCGTACGAGCAGTACTTC
CASSLVAASYEQYF
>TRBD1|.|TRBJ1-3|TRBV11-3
TGTGCCAGCAGCTCCGGGGACAGGGCTGGAGGAAACACCATATATTTT
CASSSGDRAGGNTIYF
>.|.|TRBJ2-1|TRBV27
TGTGCCAGCAGTTTTGGAAGGAGTGAGCAGTTCTTC
CASSFGRSEQFF
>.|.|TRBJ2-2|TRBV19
TGTGCCAGTAGCCCAACTAGTCCAGTAAACACCGGGGAGCTGTTTTTT
CASSPTSPVNTGELFF
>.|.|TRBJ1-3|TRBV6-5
TGTGCCAGCAGTTACCCTGGACTGAGCTCTGGAAACACCATATATTTT
CASSYPGLSSGNTIYF
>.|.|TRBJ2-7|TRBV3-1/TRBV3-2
TGTGCCAGCAGCCAAGGTGAAGGTAGAACTTCCTACGAGCAGTACTTC
CASSQGEGRTSYEQYF
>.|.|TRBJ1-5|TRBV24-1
TGTGCCACCAGTGATGATAGCAATCAGCCCCAGCATTTT
CATSDDSNQPQHF
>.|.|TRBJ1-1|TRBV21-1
TGTGCCAGCAGCAAAAGCTTTAAAGCTTTCTTT
CASSKSFKAFF
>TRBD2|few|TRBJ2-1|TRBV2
TGTGCCAGCAGAGTCGGACTAGCGGGAGGAGGGTACAATGAGCAGTTCTTC
CASRVGLAGGGYNEQFF
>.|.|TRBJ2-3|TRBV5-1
TGCGCCAGCAGCTTTTTAGGGTCTAATACGCAGTATTTT
CASSFLGSNTQYF
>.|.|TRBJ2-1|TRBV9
TGTGCCAGCAGCGAAGCAGAGGGGCTTTTCGATGAGCAGTTCTTC
CASSEAEGLFDEQFF
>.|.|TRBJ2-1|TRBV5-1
TGCGCCAGCAGAGAAGTCGGGGGCACATACAATGAGCAGTTCTTC
CASREVGGTYNEQFF
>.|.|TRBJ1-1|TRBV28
TGTGCCAGCAGTTTCCGAGGGGCGCTGGCTGAAGCTTTCTTT
CASSFRGALAEAFF
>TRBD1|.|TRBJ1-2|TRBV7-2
TGTGCCAGCAGCTTTCGACAGGGACGAAATGGCTACACCTTC
CASSFRQGRNGYTF
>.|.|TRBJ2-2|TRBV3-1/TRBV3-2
TGTGCCAGCGGTCCAACTAGATCTTCCGGGGAGCTGTTTTTT
CASGPTRSSGELFF
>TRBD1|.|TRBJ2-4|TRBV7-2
TGTGCCAGCAGGGCAACAGGGGGCGCCAAAAACATTCAGTACTTC
CASRATGGAKNIQYF
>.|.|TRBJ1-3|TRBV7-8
TGTGCCAGCAGCCGGGACGGAAACACCATATATTTT
CASSRDGNTIYF